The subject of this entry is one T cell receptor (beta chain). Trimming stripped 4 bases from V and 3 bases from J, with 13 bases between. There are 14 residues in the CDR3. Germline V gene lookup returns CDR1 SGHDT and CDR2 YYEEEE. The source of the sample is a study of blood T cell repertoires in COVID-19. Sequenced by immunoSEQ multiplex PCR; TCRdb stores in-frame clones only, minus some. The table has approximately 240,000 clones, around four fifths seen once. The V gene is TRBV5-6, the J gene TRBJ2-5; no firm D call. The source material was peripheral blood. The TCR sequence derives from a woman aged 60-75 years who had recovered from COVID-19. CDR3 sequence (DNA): TGTGCCAGCAGCAATTTAGCTTATAAAGAGACCCAGTACTTC. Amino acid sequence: CASSNLAYKETQYF.